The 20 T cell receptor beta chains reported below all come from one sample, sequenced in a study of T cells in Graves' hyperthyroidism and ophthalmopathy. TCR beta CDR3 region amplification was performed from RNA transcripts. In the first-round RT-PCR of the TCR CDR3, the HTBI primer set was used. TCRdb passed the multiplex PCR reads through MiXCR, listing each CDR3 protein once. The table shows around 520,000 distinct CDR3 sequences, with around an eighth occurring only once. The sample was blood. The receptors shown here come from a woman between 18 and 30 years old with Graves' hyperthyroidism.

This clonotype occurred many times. The CDR3 reads CASSVEGGYTEAFF. DNA for the CDR3: TGTGCCAGCAGCGTAGAGGGGGGGTACACTGAAGCTTTCTTT. The chain uses TRBV9 and TRBJ1-1, with D tentatively TRBD1 (6 bases). V dropped 0 bases and J dropped 3 bases, with 9 bases sitting between them. CDR1 SGDLS and CDR2 YYNGEE come from the germline V gene. The CDR3 consists of 14 residues.

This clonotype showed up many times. The CDR3 DNA is TGTGCCAGCAGTTTATTGCGAGGAGGGCGGGAGGGCCACAATGAGCAGTTCTTC. Its translation is CASSLLRGGREGHNEQFF. This chain uses TRBV12-3 or TRBV12-4 with TRBJ2-1, with TRBD2 identical over 9 bases. The V and J ends lost 2 bases and 5 bases, in that order; junction bases with no gene match: 13. This CDR3 region has 18 residues.

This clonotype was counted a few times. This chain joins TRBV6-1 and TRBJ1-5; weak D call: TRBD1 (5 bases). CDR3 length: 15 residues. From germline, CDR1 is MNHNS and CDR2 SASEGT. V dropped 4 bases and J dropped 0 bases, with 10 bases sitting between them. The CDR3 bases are TGTGCCAGCAGTGCCCAGACAGTTAGCAATCAGCCCCAGCATTTT. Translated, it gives CASSAQTVSNQPQHF.

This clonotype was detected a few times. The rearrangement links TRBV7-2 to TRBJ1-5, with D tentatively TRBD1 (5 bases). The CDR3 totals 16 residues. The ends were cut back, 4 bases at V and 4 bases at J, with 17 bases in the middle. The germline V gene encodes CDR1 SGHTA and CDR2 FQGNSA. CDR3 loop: CASSYGMGGKNQPQHF. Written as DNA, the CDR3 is TGTGCCAGCAGCTACGGGATGGGGGGAAAAAATCAGCCCCAGCATTTT. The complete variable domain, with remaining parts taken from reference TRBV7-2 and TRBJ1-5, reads GAGVSQSPSNKVTEKGKDVELRCDPISGHTALYWYRQSLGQGLEFLIYFQGNSAPDKSGLPSDRFSAERTGGSVSTLTIQRTQQEDSAVYLCASSYGMGGKNQPQHFGDGTRLSIL.

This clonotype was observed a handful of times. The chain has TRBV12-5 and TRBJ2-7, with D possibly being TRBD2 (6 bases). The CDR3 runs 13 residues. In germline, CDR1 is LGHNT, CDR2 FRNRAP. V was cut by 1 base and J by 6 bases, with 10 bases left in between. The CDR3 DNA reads TGTGCTAGTGGTTTGGGGGGACTTTCCGAGCAGTACTTC. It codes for CASGLGGLSEQYF.

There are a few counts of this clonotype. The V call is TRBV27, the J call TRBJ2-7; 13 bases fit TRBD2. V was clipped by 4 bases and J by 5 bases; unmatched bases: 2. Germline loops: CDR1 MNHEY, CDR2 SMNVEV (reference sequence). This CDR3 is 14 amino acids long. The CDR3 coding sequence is TGTGCCAGCAGTTGGACTAGCGGGAGTGACGAGCAGTACGTC. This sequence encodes CASSWTSGSDEQYV.

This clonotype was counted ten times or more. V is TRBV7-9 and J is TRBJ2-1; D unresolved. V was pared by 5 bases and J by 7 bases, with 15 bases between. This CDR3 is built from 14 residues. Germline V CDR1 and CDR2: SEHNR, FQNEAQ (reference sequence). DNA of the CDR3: TGTGCCAGCAGCAGTGACCCATCGCCGAATGAGCAGTTCTTC. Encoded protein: CASSSDPSPNEQFF.

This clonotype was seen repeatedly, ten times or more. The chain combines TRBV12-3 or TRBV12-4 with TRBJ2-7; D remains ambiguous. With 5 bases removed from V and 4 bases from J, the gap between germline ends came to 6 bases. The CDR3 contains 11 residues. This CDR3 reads CASSGDYEQYF. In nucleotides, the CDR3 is TGTGCCAGCAGTGGGGATTACGAGCAGTACTTC.

Written as DNA, the CDR3 is TGCGCCAGCAGCCGACGAAGCTCTGGGGCCAACGTCCTGACTTTC. This codes for CASSRRSSGANVLTF. The V call is TRBV4-1, the J call TRBJ2-6; D is uncertain. The germline CDR1 and CDR2 sequences are MGHRA and YSYEKL. Trimming removed 4 bases from V and 0 bases from J, with 7 bases in between. The CDR3 has 15 residues.

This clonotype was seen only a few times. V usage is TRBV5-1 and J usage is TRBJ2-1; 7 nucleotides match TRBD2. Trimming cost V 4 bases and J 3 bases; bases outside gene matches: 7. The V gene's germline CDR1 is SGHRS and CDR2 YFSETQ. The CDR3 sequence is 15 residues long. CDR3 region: CASSQGAGIYNEQFF. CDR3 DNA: TGCGCCAGCAGCCAGGGAGCGGGAATCTACAATGAGCAGTTCTTC.

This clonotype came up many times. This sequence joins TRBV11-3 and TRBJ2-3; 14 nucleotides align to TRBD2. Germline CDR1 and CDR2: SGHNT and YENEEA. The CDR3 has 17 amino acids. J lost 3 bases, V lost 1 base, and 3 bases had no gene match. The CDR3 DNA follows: TGTGCCAGCAGCTTAGTAGGGACTAGCGGGAGTACAGATACGCAGTATTTT. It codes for CASSLVGTSGSTDTQYF.

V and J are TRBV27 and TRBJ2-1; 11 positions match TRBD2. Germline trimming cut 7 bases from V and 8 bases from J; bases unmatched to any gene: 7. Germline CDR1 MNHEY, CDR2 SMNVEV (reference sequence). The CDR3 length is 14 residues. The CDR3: CASKLAGVDDEQFF. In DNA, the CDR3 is TGTGCCAGCAAACTAGCGGGAGTTGATGATGAGCAGTTCTTC.

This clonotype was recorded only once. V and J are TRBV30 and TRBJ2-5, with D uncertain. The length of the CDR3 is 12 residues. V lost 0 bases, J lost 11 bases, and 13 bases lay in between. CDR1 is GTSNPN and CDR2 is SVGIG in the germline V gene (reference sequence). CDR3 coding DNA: TGTGCCTGGAGTGTATCATCGCAGTTTCAGTACTTC. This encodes CAWSVSSQFQYF.

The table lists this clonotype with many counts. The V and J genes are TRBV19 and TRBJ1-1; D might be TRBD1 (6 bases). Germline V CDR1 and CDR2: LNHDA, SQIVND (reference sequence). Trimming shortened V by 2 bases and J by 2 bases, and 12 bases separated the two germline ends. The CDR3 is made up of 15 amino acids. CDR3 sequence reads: CASSISPGVNTEAFF. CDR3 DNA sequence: TGTGCCAGTAGTATATCCCCAGGGGTTAACACTGAAGCTTTCTTT.

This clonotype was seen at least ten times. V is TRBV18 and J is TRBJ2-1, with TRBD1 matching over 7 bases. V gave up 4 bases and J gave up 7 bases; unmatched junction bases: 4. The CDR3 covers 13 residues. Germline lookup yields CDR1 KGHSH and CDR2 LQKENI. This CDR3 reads CASSQTGLNEQFF. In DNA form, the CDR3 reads TGTGCCAGCTCACAGACAGGGTTAAATGAGCAGTTCTTC.

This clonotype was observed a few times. In DNA, the CDR3 is TGTGCCAGCAGTGTCCTGACGAACACTGAAGCTTTCTTT. Protein product: CASSVLTNTEAFF. This sequence joins TRBV6-2 or TRBV6-3 and TRBJ1-1; D call uncertain. V was clipped by 5 bases and J by 1 base, with 8 bases between them. The CDR3 is 13 residues long. Germline V gene data show CDR1 as MNHEY and CDR2 as SVGEGT.

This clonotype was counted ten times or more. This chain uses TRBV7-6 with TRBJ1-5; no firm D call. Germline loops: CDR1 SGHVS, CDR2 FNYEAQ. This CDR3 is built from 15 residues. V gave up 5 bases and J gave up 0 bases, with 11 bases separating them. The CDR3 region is CASSPEVSSNQPQHF. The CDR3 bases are TGTGCCAGCAGCCCAGAAGTTTCTAGCAATCAGCCCCAGCATTTT.

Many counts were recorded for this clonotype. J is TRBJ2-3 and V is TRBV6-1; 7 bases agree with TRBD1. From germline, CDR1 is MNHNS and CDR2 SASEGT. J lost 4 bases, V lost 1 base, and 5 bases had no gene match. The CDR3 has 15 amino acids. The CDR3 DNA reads TGTGCCAGCAGTGAAGTAGGGGGCCGGGCAGATACGCAGTATTTT. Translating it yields CASSEVGGRADTQYF.

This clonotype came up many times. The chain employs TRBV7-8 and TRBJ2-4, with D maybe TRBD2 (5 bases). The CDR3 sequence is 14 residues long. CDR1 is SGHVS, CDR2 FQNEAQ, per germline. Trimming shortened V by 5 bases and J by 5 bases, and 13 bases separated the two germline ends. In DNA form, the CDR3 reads TGTGCCAGCAGCCATGAGAGGGTTCAAAACATTCAGTACTTC. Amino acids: CASSHERVQNIQYF. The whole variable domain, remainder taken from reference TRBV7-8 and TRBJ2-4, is GAGVSQSPRYKVAKRGQDVALRCDPISGHVSLFWYQQALGQGPEFLTYFQNEAQLDKSGLPSDRFFAERPEGSVSTLKIQRTQQEDSAVYLCASSHERVQNIQYFGAGTRLSVL.

The CDR3 loop is CPGSIWDTENSPLHF. The CDR3 DNA sequence: TGTCCCGGTAGTATTTGGGACACGGAAAATTCACCCCTCCACTTT. The V call is TRBV19, the J call TRBJ1-6; possible D gene TRBD1, 6 bases. The V gene's germline CDR1 is LNHDA and CDR2 SQIVND (reference sequence). This CDR3 is 15 amino acids long.